A selection of T cell receptor beta chains follows, all from one sample in a study of T cell responses to AZD1222 COVID-19 vaccine. Sequenced by immunoSEQ multiplex PCR; TCRdb stores in-frame clones only, minus some. This sample has roughly 77,000 clones, with about nine tenths found just once. The material sequenced was peripheral blood, taken 28 days after the second AZD1222 dose. These receptors were collected from an adult who received the AZD1222 COVID-19 vaccine. The CDR3 runs from the conserved cysteine through the conserved F or W. The D gene is left open where the match is weak. Not all rows give a size; the values are once, few, many and, for expanded clones, a class.

clone_size | j_call | d_call | v_call | cdr3_aa | cdr3_nt
once | TRBJ2-1 | . | TRBV20-1 | CSASVSGSYNEQFF | TGCAGTGCTAGTGTAAGCGGGTCCTACAATGAGCAGTTCTTC
. | TRBJ2-5 | TRBD1 | TRBV30 | CAWRPGTGRQETQYF | TGTGCCTGGAGGCCTGGGACAGGGCGGCAAGAGACCCAGTACTTC
. | TRBJ1-1 | . | TRBV6-2/TRBV6-3 | CASSYIRNTEAFF | TGTGCCAGCAGTTACATTAGGAACACTGAAGCTTTCTTT
. | TRBJ1-6 | . | TRBV5-4 | CASSSKTMGEGTLHF | TGTGCCAGCAGCTCAAAGACAATGGGGGAGGGAACCCTCCACTTT
. | TRBJ1-1 | . | TRBV5-4 | CASSLRPVAEAFF | TGTGCCAGCAGCTTGCGACCCGTAGCAGAAGCTTTCTTT
. | TRBJ1-4 | . | TRBV5-8 | CATEGGNNEKLFF | TGTGCCACTGAGGGAGGAAATAATGAAAAACTGTTTTTT
. | TRBJ2-3 | . | TRBV27 | CASSRGADTQYF | TGTGCCAGCAGTCGGGGAGCGGATACGCAGTATTTT
. | TRBJ1-2 | . | TRBV21-1 | CASSEQGYGYTF | TGTGCCAGCAGCGAGCAGGGGTATGGCTACACCTTC
. | TRBJ1-2 | . | TRBV10-2 | CASSGPAGPYGYTF | TGCGCCAGCAGTGGACCGGCAGGTCCCTATGGCTACACCTTC
. | TRBJ1-1 | . | TRBV30 | CAWSVGSSSMNTEAFF | TGTGCCTGGAGTGTAGGGTCATCTTCTATGAACACTGAAGCTTTCTTT
. | TRBJ2-3 | . | TRBV3-1/TRBV3-2 | CASSQLPRGPTTDTQYF | TGTGCCAGCAGCCAACTCCCCCGGGGCCCGACCACAGATACGCAGTATTTT
. | TRBJ2-3 | . | TRBV5-1 | CASKGPGAADTQYF | TGCGCCAGCAAGGGCCCAGGGGCAGCAGATACGCAGTATTTT
. | TRBJ2-5 | TRBD1 | TRBV11-3 | CASSSGGAMETQYF | TGTGCCAGCAGCTCAGGGGGCGCGATGGAGACCCAGTACTTC
. | TRBJ1-2 | . | TRBV28 | CASIPLGTNYGYTF | TGTGCCAGCATTCCGCTGGGGACAAACTATGGCTACACCTTC
. | TRBJ1-1 | . | TRBV30 | CAWSAPVLLNTEAFF | TGTGCCTGGAGTGCACCGGTCCTCCTGAACACTGAAGCTTTCTTT
. | TRBJ1-4 | . | TRBV5-1 | CASSLGGPVQSVWVRGHEKLFF | TGCGCCAGCAGCTTGGGGGGGCCAGTGCAGAGCGTTTGGGTTCGGGGTCATGAAAAACTGTTTTTT
. | TRBJ1-5 | . | TRBV5-5 | CASSFSEWDTVQPQHF | TGTGCCAGCAGCTTTTCGGAATGGGACACCGTCCAGCCCCAGCATTTT
. | TRBJ2-7 | . | TRBV10-3 | CAISESQGTEQYF | TGTGCCATCAGTGAGTCTCAGGGGACCGAGCAGTACTTC
. | TRBJ2-2 | . | TRBV5-1 | CASSLDWTGELFF | TGCGCCAGCAGCTTGGATTGGACCGGGGAGCTGTTTTTT
. | TRBJ2-2 | . | TRBV6-5 | CASSYLGQNTGELFF | TGTGCCAGCAGTTACCTGGGACAGAACACCGGGGAGCTGTTTTTT
. | TRBJ1-1 | . | TRBV25-1 | CASRLQGNTEAFF | TGTGCCAGCCGCTTACAGGGGAACACTGAAGCTTTCTTT
. | TRBJ2-3 | . | TRBV5-1 | CASSLRGNPTDTQYF | TGCGCCAGCAGCTTGAGGGGAAACCCCACAGATACGCAGTATTTT
once | TRBJ1-5 | . | TRBV24-1 | CATSDLPGNQPQHF | TGTGCCACCAGTGATTTGCCGGGAAATCAGCCCCAGCATTTT
. | TRBJ1-4 | . | TRBV19 | CASSMGPANEKLFF | TGTGCCAGTAGTATGGGTCCAGCTAATGAAAAACTGTTTTTT
. | TRBJ2-5 | . | TRBV7-9 | CASTLDQGSETQYF | TGTGCCAGCACCTTGGATCAGGGTTCAGAGACCCAGTACTTC
. | TRBJ1-1 | TRBD1 | TRBV29-1 | CSVGDRGRERAFF | TGCAGCGTTGGGGACAGGGGGCGGGAAAGAGCTTTCTTT
. | TRBJ2-7 | TRBD1 | TRBV6-5 | CASSYQQGAYEQYF | TGTGCCAGCAGTTACCAACAGGGGGCCTACGAGCAGTACTTC
. | TRBJ2-1 | . | TRBV19 | CASSSEGGPYNEQFF | TGTGCCAGTAGTAGCGAAGGGGGGCCCTACAATGAGCAGTTCTTC
. | TRBJ1-2 | . | TRBV7-9 | CASRSGGSGYTF | TGTGCCAGCAGGTCGGGAGGGAGCGGCTACACCTTC
once | TRBJ2-5 | TRBD1 | TRBV27 | CASSRTGGRETQYF | TGTGCCAGCAGTCGGACAGGGGGTAGGGAGACCCAGTACTTC
. | TRBJ1-2 | . | TRBV6-5 | CASRDTVGGFYGYTF | TGTGCCAGCAGAGATACCGTGGGGGGTTTCTATGGCTACACCTTC
. | TRBJ1-2 | TRBD1 | TRBV25-1 | CASSEYRADRDYGYTF | TGTGCCAGCAGTGAATATCGAGCGGACAGGGACTATGGCTACACCTTC
. | TRBJ1-2 | . | TRBV5-6 | CASSLGGGDYGYTF | TGTGCCAGCAGCTTGGGTGGGGGTGACTATGGCTACACCTTC
. | TRBJ1-4 | TRBD1 | TRBV19 | CASSNRQGALADEKLFF | TGTGCCAGTAGTAACCGACAGGGGGCCCTGGCGGATGAAAAACTGTTTTTT
few | TRBJ1-2 | TRBD1 | TRBV5-4 | CASSLQGANYGYTF | TGTGCCAGCAGCTTACAGGGGGCTAACTATGGCTACACCTTC
. | TRBJ2-3 | . | TRBV10-3 | CASRDRTSTDTQYF | TGTGCCTCCAGGGATAGGACCAGCACAGATACGCAGTATTTT
. | TRBJ2-3 | . | TRBV5-5 | CASSLVGTWKDTQYF | TGTGCCAGCAGCTTGGTAGGGACTTGGAAAGATACGCAGTATTTT
. | TRBJ1-2 | . | TRBV5-4 | CASSSGGQRGYTF | TGTGCCAGCAGCTCTGGCGGGCAACGTGGCTACACCTTC
. | TRBJ1-5 | . | TRBV5-1 | CASSRRTDEPQHF | TGCGCCAGCAGCCGACGCACGGACGAGCCCCAGCATTTT
. | TRBJ2-5 | . | TRBV7-6 | CASSSRTATLRETQYF | TGTGCCAGCAGCTCCCGGACGGCCACACTGAGAGAGACCCAGTACTTC
. | TRBJ1-6 | TRBD1 | TRBV30 | CAWSRRTGRGTSPLHF | TGTGCCTGGAGTCGCCGGACAGGCCGCGGAACTTCACCCCTCCACTTT
once | TRBJ2-7 | . | TRBV24-1 | CATSDTFGEQYF | TGTGCCACCAGTGACACATTTGGCGAGCAGTACTTC
. | TRBJ1-3 | . | TRBV6-5 | CASTRSGFFGNTIYF | TGTGCCAGCACCCGAAGTGGGTTCTTTGGAAACACCATATATTTT
. | TRBJ2-5 | TRBD1 | TRBV24-1 | CATSDPPDREETQYF | TGTGCCACCAGTGACCCCCCGGACAGGGAAGAGACCCAGTACTTC
. | TRBJ2-1 | TRBD1 | TRBV4-1 | CASSQAGTGGEQFF | TGCGCCAGCAGCCAAGCGGGGACAGGGGGCGAGCAGTTCTTC
. | TRBJ2-5 | . | TRBV7-2 | CASSLVVRETQYF | TGTGCCAGCAGCTTAGTAGTTAGGGAGACCCAGTACTTC
. | TRBJ1-4 | . | TRBV14 | CASSPELNEKLFF | TGTGCCAGCAGCCCGGAACTTAATGAAAAACTGTTTTTT
few | TRBJ1-2 | . | TRBV7-9 | CASSLSLMGGYTF | TGTGCCAGCAGCTTAAGTTTAATGGGTGGCTACACCTTC
. | TRBJ2-5 | . | TRBV6-1 | CASSELGGGKSLETQYF | TGTGCCAGCAGTGAGCTCGGTGGCGGGAAGTCCTTAGAGACCCAGTACTTC
. | TRBJ1-4 | . | TRBV4-3 | CASSPRQSTNEKLFF | TGCGCCAGCAGCCCCCGACAATCAACTAATGAAAAACTGTTTTTT
. | TRBJ1-1 | . | TRBV3-1/TRBV3-2 | CASRGLNTEAFF | TGTGCCAGCCGTGGGTTGAACACTGAAGCTTTCTTT